A selection of T cell receptor beta chains follows, all from one sample in a study of cytomegalovirus exposure and HLA in healthy donors. This table comes from immunoSEQ multiplex PCR, and its TCRdb copy is limited to in-frame clones, with some not included. The sample has some 200,000 clones. Material for sequencing was PBMCs. The receptors derive from a woman aged 18-29 years in good health and CMV-seropositive. Both conserved end residues are trimmed from each CDR3. Each record gives: CDR3 length, J gene, V gene, CDR3 protein.

>12|TRBJ2-5|TRBV7-8
ASSFTGVQETQY
>16|TRBJ2-1|TRBV2
ATRGGAGQSFSYNEQF
>12|TRBJ1-2|TRBV2
ASRPRAGSYGYT
>13|TRBJ2-7|TRBV11-2
ASAGGWPQTYGQY
>16|TRBJ2-7|TRBV27
ASSPLGVRLAGTYEQY
>11|TRBJ2-1|TRBV7-9
ASSLGQGNEQF
>14|TRBJ2-7|TRBV5-4
ASSSFISGTAYEQY
>10|TRBJ2-7|TRBV6-5
ASSPTGYEQY
>16|TRBJ1-1|TRBV18
ASSPGGRTSQGNTEAF
>11|TRBJ2-5|TRBV30
AWSVNPQETQY
>9|TRBJ2-7|TRBV28
ASSYTGEQY
>16|TRBJ2-1|TRBV7-3
ASSLAGLAGGSYNEQF
>12|TRBJ1-2|TRBV30
AWSVTGGGVGYT
>13|TRBJ1-1|TRBV9
ASSEKAQGRTEAF
>11|TRBJ2-3|TRBV18
ASSPPGLETQY
>13|TRBJ2-7|TRBV5-6
ASSLKFLTAGEQY
>12|TRBJ1-4|TRBV2
ASTRTGASEKLF
>11|TRBJ1-2|TRBV19
ASSPDRNYGYT
>13|TRBJ2-5|TRBV6-1
ASSEAVEFGETQY
>14|TRBJ1-3|TRBV5-5
ASSMGQVLPGNTIY
>11|TRBJ2-1|TRBV19
ASSMLSGNEQF
>11|TRBJ1-1|TRBV2
ASSADRNTEAF
>14|TRBJ2-5|TRBV2
ASSGTQQGGGETQY
>13|TRBJ2-1|TRBV9
ASSVAGLAGDEQF
>11|TRBJ1-5|TRBV2
ASKGQGNQPQH
>13|TRBJ2-2|TRBV11-3
ASSLGGAGTGELF
>12|-|TRBV10-2
ASRTSGNPGELF
>14|TRBJ1-5|TRBV7-9
ASSLGPGVGNQPQH
>12|TRBJ2-7|TRBV18
ASSPMWREGEQY
>12|TRBJ1-2|TRBV6-1
ASSAIGRAYGYT
>13|TRBJ2-2|TRBV5-1
ASSLDRGHTGELF
>11|TRBJ1-1|TRBV14
ASSLDRSRVAF
>14|TRBJ2-1|TRBV5-1
ASSPQSTGFYNEQF